Below are 30 T cell receptor beta chains sequenced from a single sample in a study of cytomegalovirus exposure and HLA in healthy donors (dated by TCRdb to about 2017). Library preparation was by the immunoSEQ multiplex PCR assay. The multiplex PCR relied on a mix of 60 forward primers for TCR Vbeta segments and 13 reverse primers for TCR Jbeta segments. Sourced from immuneACCESS, this table was stored by TCRdb with only in-frame sequences that have V and J called. A share of the clones is absent; for the studies checked, an unresolved V gene accounts for under half, and the remainder has no known explanation. The sample has 190,000 or so clones on record, roughly four fifths of them singletons. The ten top clones hold 1.6% of the sample. The sequenced sample was PBMCs. The receptors were gathered from a middle-aged man in good health and CMV-seronegative.

This chain uses TRBV5-4 with TRBJ2-7, with TRBD1 identical over 7 bases. CDR1 and CDR2 (germline): SGHNT, YYREEE (reference sequence). V gave up 2 bases and J gave up 4 bases; unmatched junction bases: 3. CDR3 length: 13 residues. CDR3 nucleotides: TGTGCCAGCAGCTTCGGACAGGAGTACGAGCAGTACTTC. It encodes CASSFGQEYEQYF.

This clone was counted only a few times. V and J are TRBV6-1 and TRBJ1-4; D unresolved. V lost 6 bases and J 4 bases, leaving 12 bases between the germline ends. In germline, CDR1 is MNHNS, CDR2 SASEGT. The CDR3 has 14 amino acids. DNA for the CDR3: TGTGCCAGCAGGGCGGGCAATAGTAATGAAAAACTGTTTTTT. This translates into CASRAGNSNEKLFF.

V gene TRBV25-1 combines with J gene TRBJ2-5; possible D gene TRBD2, 7 bases. V was cut by 6 bases and J by 3 bases, with 20 bases left in between. Germline CDR1 is MGHDK and CDR2 is SYGVNS. The CDR3 runs 16 residues. The CDR3 nucleotides read TGTGCCAGCAGCTTGGGGGGGGCGTTACTAGAAGAGACCCAGTACTTC. Its translation: CASSLGGALLEETQYF. Complete variable domain (other parts from reference TRBV25-1 and TRBJ2-5): EADIYQTPRYLVIGTGKKITLECSQTMGHDKMYWYQQDPGMELHLIHYSYGVNSTEKGDLSSESTVSRIRTEHFPLTLESARPSHTSQYLCASSLGGALLEETQYFGPGTRLLVL.

The chain uses TRBV19 and TRBJ1-3, with D uncertain. Germline V lookup: CDR1 LNHDA, CDR2 SQIVND (reference sequence). The length of the CDR3 is 17 residues. The V gene lost 3 bases and the J gene lost 0 bases, with 15 bases spanning the gap. The CDR3 loop is CASSIRPPFHSGNTIYF. CDR3 nucleotides: TGTGCCAGTAGTATCAGGCCCCCTTTTCACTCTGGAAACACCATATATTTT.

This chain uses TRBV11-2 with TRBJ2-1, with 13 bases fitting TRBD2. With 5 bases clipped from V and 6 bases from J, the junction kept 4 bases outside the gene matches. The germline gives CDR1 SGHAT, CDR2 FQNNGV. The CDR3 is 15 amino acids. The CDR3 DNA is TGTGCCAGCAGCATACGGACTAGCGGGAGCAATGAGCAGTTCTTC. It specifies CASSIRTSGSNEQFF. Variable domain in full (rest from reference TRBV11-2 and TRBJ2-1): EAGVAQSPRYKIIEKRQSVAFWCNPISGHATLYWYQQILGQGPKLLIQFQNNGVVDDSQLPKDRFSAERLKGVDSTLKIQPAKLEDSAVYLCASSIRTSGSNEQFFGPGTRLTVL.

The V gene is TRBV5-1, the J gene TRBJ2-1; 9 nucleotides match TRBD1. The CDR3 has 16 residues. Trimming cost V 4 bases and J 4 bases; bases outside gene matches: 9. Germline CDR1 SGHRS, CDR2 YFSETQ. CDR3 sequence: CASSEQGAQRYNEQFF. The CDR3 DNA reads as TGCGCCAGCAGCGAACAGGGGGCCCAGAGATACAATGAGCAGTTCTTC.

The chain carries TRBV29-1 and TRBJ2-3; D is perhaps TRBD2 (6 bases). V lost 7 bases to trimming and J lost 4 bases, with 9 bases between them. Germline CDR1 reads SQVTM; CDR2 reads ANQGSEA. This CDR3 comprises 11 residues. CDR3 sequence reads: CSGGTSDTQYF. CDR3 DNA sequence: TGCAGCGGTGGGACTTCAGATACGCAGTATTTT.

The chain employs TRBV28 and TRBJ2-6; maybe TRBD2 (5 bases). V was clipped by 6 bases and J by 2 bases, with 11 bases between them. The CDR3 is 15 amino acids. Germline V CDR1 and CDR2: MDHEN, SYDVKM. The DNA for the CDR3 is TGTGCCAGCAGCACGGCGGGTACTGGGGCCAACGTCCTGACTTTC. The encoded protein is CASSTAGTGANVLTF.

The chain is built from TRBV20-1 and TRBJ2-1; TRBD1 is a possible D gene (5 bases). V lost 5 bases to trimming and J lost 15 bases, with 14 bases between them. The V gene's germline CDR1 is DFQATT and CDR2 SNEGSKA (reference sequence). The CDR3 length is 10 residues. The DNA of the CDR3 is TGCAGTGCTGACAGCGTAAAGGGGTTCTTC. Protein sequence: CSADSVKGFF.

The chain has TRBV30 and TRBJ1-1; D is uncertain. The CDR3 sequence is 12 residues long. The V gene lost 0 bases and the J gene lost 7 bases, with 9 bases spanning the gap. Germline CDR1 GTSNPN, CDR2 SVGIG (reference sequence). CDR3 DNA: TGTGCCTGGAGTGTTATCATAGATGAAGCTTTCTTT. Translated, it gives CAWSVIIDEAFF.

This sequence joins TRBV6-5 and TRBJ2-7, with 12 bases that match TRBD2. Germline loops: CDR1 MNHEY, CDR2 SVGAGI. The CDR3 is 15 residues long. V trimming: 6 bases; J trimming: 1 base; junction bases outside the gene matches: 4. CDR3 sequence (DNA): TGTGCCAGCAGCAGACTAGCGGGGGCTTCCTACGAGCAGTACTTC. Translating gives CASSRLAGASYEQYF.

J is TRBJ1-6 and V is TRBV7-9; TRBD1 matches at 7 bases. This CDR3 spans 12 amino acids. Germline V gene data show CDR1 as SEHNR and CDR2 as FQNEAQ (reference sequence). The V and J ends lost 7 bases and 9 bases, in that order; junction bases with no gene match: 3. The CDR3 spells CASTQGVSPLHF. CDR3 nucleotide sequence: TGTGCCAGCACCCAGGGGGTTTCACCCCTCCACTTT.

The J gene is TRBJ2-7, the V gene TRBV14; D gene uncertain. V lost 0 bases and J 2 bases, leaving 5 bases between the germline ends. The germline V gene encodes CDR1 SGHDN and CDR2 FVKESK. There are 13 residues in the CDR3. Here the CDR3 reads CASSQDIPYEQYF. The CDR3 bases are TGTGCCAGCAGCCAAGATATCCCCTACGAGCAGTACTTC.

The chain carries TRBV6-5 and TRBJ2-5, with 10 bases that match TRBD1. V lost 6 bases, J lost 5 bases, and 3 bases stayed unmatched. The CDR3 sequence is 13 residues long. CDR1 and CDR2 from the germline V gene are MNHEY and SVGAGI. The CDR3 spells CASRTGGMETQYF. The CDR3 coding sequence is TGTGCCAGCAGGACAGGGGGCATGGAGACCCAGTACTTC.

Remarks on this clone: Other DNA variants within this sample encode the same CDR3. The genes are TRBV15 and TRBJ2-5, with D tentatively TRBD1 (5 bases). The germline gives CDR1 LNHNV, CDR2 YYDKDF (reference sequence). CDR3 length: 13 amino acids. Trimming took 1 base from V and 2 from J, leaving 5 bases between them. CDR3 protein: CATSRGQQETQYF. The CDR3 DNA follows: TGTGCCACCAGCAGAGGACAGCAAGAGACCCAGTACTTC.

About this clone: Compared with germline, one end of the junction differs, possibly owing to a read error. The chain has TRBV19 and TRBJ2-7; the D gene is possibly TRBD1 (6 bases). In germline, CDR1 is LNHDA, CDR2 SQIVND (reference sequence). The CDR3 consists of 15 residues. The CDR3 protein is CASSMDSWGTYDQYF. The CDR3 region has the DNA TGTGCCAGTAGTATGGACAGTTGGGGCACCTACGATCAGTACTTC. Full variable domain (missing parts from reference TRBV19 and TRBJ2-7): DGGITQSPKYLFRKEGQNVTLSCEQNLNHDAMYWYRQDPGQGLRLIYYSQIVNDFQKGDIAEGYSVSREKKESFPLTVTSAQKNPTAFYLCASSMDSWGTYDQYFGPGTRLTVT.

The genes are TRBV19 and TRBJ1-1, with D uncertain. Germline V gene data show CDR1 as LNHDA and CDR2 as SQIVND (reference sequence). The CDR3 totals 13 residues. The ends were cut back, 5 bases at V and 3 bases at J, with 10 bases in the middle. CDR3 region: CASSGPRYTEAFF. CDR3 sequence (DNA): TGTGCCAGTAGTGGCCCAAGATACACTGAAGCTTTCTTT.

This clone was picked up one time. The rearrangement joins TRBV6-1 to TRBJ2-5, with 7 bases lining up with TRBD1. Germline V lookup: CDR1 MNHNS, CDR2 SASEGT. The CDR3 is made up of 12 amino acids. V gave up 4 bases and J gave up 5 bases; unmatched junction bases: 1. The CDR3 loop is CASSGQGETQYF. The CDR3 DNA is TGTGCCAGCAGTGGACAGGGCGAGACCCAGTACTTC.

This chain links TRBV6-5 with TRBJ2-7; 10 nucleotides align to TRBD2. The germline V gene encodes CDR1 MNHEY and CDR2 SVGAGI. Germline trimming cut 4 bases from V and 10 bases from J; bases unmatched to any gene: 7. This CDR3 is built from 13 residues. The CDR3 nucleotides are TGTGCCAGCAGTTCTCCCGGACTAGCGGAACAGTACTTC. Translation gives CASSSPGLAEQYF.

This chain connects TRBV7-8 to TRBJ2-5, with 7 bases aligning to TRBD2. The germline V gene has CDR1 SGHVS and CDR2 FQNEAQ. The CDR3 extends over 14 amino acids. With 5 bases clipped from V and 1 base from J, the junction kept 4 bases outside the gene matches. CDR3 region: CASSLGGIQETQYF. The DNA of the CDR3 is TGTGCCAGCAGCCTCGGGGGGATCCAAGAGACCCAGTACTTC.

This chain uses TRBV4-1 with TRBJ2-5; D might be TRBD2 (7 bases). V dropped 4 bases and J dropped 4 bases, with 16 bases sitting between them. CDR3 size: 15 residues. The germline V gene has CDR1 MGHRA and CDR2 YSYEKL. The CDR3: CASSLGTREGETQYF. Here the CDR3 DNA reads TGCGCCAGCAGCCTCGGGACAAGGGAGGGAGAGACCCAGTACTTC.

This chain joins TRBV28 and TRBJ1-2, with D perhaps matching TRBD1 (5 bases). Per germline, CDR1 MDHEN and CDR2 SYDVKM. Trimming cost V 10 bases and J 4 bases, with 10 bases left between them. This CDR3 is 11 amino acids long. CDR3 residues: CATRQTYGYTF. The CDR3 DNA is TGTGCCACACGACAGACCTATGGCTACACCTTC.

The V call is TRBV6-5, the J call TRBJ2-7; a weak D match, TRBD1 (5 bases). The V and J ends lost 6 bases and 0 bases respectively, with 12 bases between them. The germline V gene encodes CDR1 MNHEY and CDR2 SVGAGI. This CDR3 contains 14 residues. CDR3 DNA sequence: TGTGCCAGCAGAGGACAACAGAGCTCCTACGAGCAGTACTTC. Translated, it gives CASRGQQSSYEQYF.

The chain employs TRBV5-1 and TRBJ2-1; 10 nucleotides match TRBD1. Germline V gene lookup returns CDR1 SGHRS and CDR2 YFSETQ. V was pared by 4 bases and J by 3 bases, with 4 bases of the junction left unmatched. CDR3 length: 15 amino acids. The CDR3: CASSPGQGDYNEQFF. CDR3 coding DNA: TGCGCCAGCAGCCCTGGACAGGGGGACTACAATGAGCAGTTCTTC.

This clone has a handful of counts. The chain employs TRBV4-2 and TRBJ1-1, with D perhaps TRBD1 (6 bases). The CDR3 is made up of 14 amino acids. Deletions cut 0 bases from V and 5 bases from J, with 10 bases between. CDR1 is LGHNA, CDR2 YNFKEQ, per germline. CDR3 protein: CASSQDPGVTEAFF. DNA for the CDR3: TGTGCCAGCAGCCAAGATCCAGGGGTTACTGAAGCTTTCTTT.

As concerns this clone: This specimen includes other DNA sequences encoding the same CDR3. The J gene is TRBJ1-1, the V gene TRBV6-5, with no clear D. Per the germline V gene, CDR1 is MNHEY and CDR2 is SVGAGI. The CDR3 is 15 amino acids. Trimming cost V 0 bases and J 1 base, with 9 bases left between them. CDR3 sequence: CASSYSIGGNTEAFF. In DNA form, the CDR3 reads TGTGCCAGCAGTTACTCGATAGGAGGGAACACTGAAGCTTTCTTT.

The CDR3 loop is CASSLSFGQGAGEQYF. The CDR3 DNA reads TGTGCCAGCAGCTTGAGTTTCGGGCAGGGGGCGGGAGAGCAGTACTTC. J is TRBJ2-7 and V is TRBV5-4, with 8 bases matching TRBD1. Unmatched junction bases numbered 13, after V lost 1 base and J lost 7 bases. Germline V lookup: CDR1 SGHNT, CDR2 YYREEE (reference sequence). The CDR3 contains 16 residues.

This rearrangement joins TRBV5-8 to TRBJ1-2; 10 bases map to TRBD1. The V gene's germline CDR1 is SGHTS and CDR2 YDEGEE. The CDR3 runs to 15 residues. The ends lost 6 bases at V and 6 bases at J; junction bases unmatched: 11. CDR3 protein: CASTVRTGGFNGYTF. The DNA for the CDR3 is TGTGCCAGCACCGTGCGGACAGGGGGTTTCAATGGCTACACCTTC.

The chain employs TRBV6-6 and TRBJ1-5; tentatively, D is TRBD1 (6 bases). Germline CDR1 and CDR2: MNHNY and SVGAGI (reference sequence). Trimming removed 8 bases from V and 4 bases from J, with 21 bases in between. The CDR3 is 16 residues long. CDR3 bases: TGTGCCAGCCGAGGACAGCAATCGGTCCAAAATCAGCCCCAGCATTTT. It codes for CASRGQQSVQNQPQHF.

J is TRBJ2-7 and V is TRBV28, with 9 bases matching TRBD1. The CDR3 length is 14 residues. With V trimmed by 6 bases and J by 1 base, 4 bases remained unmatched. Germline assignment: CDR1 MDHEN and CDR2 SYDVKM. CDR3 DNA sequence: TGTGCCAGCAGCGACGGGACAGGGTCCTACGAGCAGTACTTC. It translates to CASSDGTGSYEQYF.